A single sample gave rise to the 5 T cell receptor beta chains below, sequenced in a study of graft-versus-host responses after intestinal transplantation. Method: immunoSEQ multiplex PCR; TCRdb's copy keeps in-frame clones and lacks some. The sample lists 40,000 or so clones, around 86% occurring once. The starting material was PBMCs, obtained around 1,000 days after transplant. All receptors come from a human patient who received an intestinal transplant, so some T cells may come from the graft donor.

V is TRBV27 and J is TRBJ2-1; D possibly uses TRBD1 or TRBD2 (5 bases each). V shed 2 bases and J shed 5 bases, with 13 bases lying between them. The germline V gene encodes CDR1 MNHEY and CDR2 SMNVEV (reference sequence). The CDR3 has 15 residues. The CDR3: CASSLGDQYNNEQFF. The CDR3 bases are TGTGCCAGCAGTTTAGGGGACCAATATAACAATGAGCAGTTCTTC.

This clone has a handful of counts. This sequence joins TRBV5-4 and TRBJ1-1; unclear D gene. Trimming took 4 bases from V and 1 from J, leaving 11 bases between them. Germline CDR1 and CDR2: SGHNT and YYREEE (reference sequence). The CDR3 runs 14 residues. The CDR3 DNA follows: TGTGCCAGCAGCCCACGACGGGAGAACACTGAAGCTTTCTTT. It yields the protein CASSPRRENTEAFF.

This clone has just one count. The V gene is TRBV19, the J gene TRBJ2-2; 7 bases line up with TRBD2. The J segment lost 2 bases and the V segment lost 7 bases, leaving 4 bases of the junction unmatched. CDR1 is LNHDA, CDR2 SQIVND, per germline (reference sequence). The CDR3 sequence is 14 residues long. CDR3 coding DNA: TGTGCCAGTAAGAGCGGGGTAAACACCGGGGAGCTGTTTTTT. Protein product: CASKSGVNTGELFF.

The CDR3 spells CASSTTGTGGNYGYTF. CDR3 nucleotides: TGTGCCAGTAGTACAACCGGGACAGGGGGAAACTATGGCTACACCTTC. The chain couples TRBV19 to TRBJ1-2, with 11 bases that match TRBD1. The CDR3 totals 16 residues. V trimming: 4 bases; J trimming: 2 bases; junction bases outside the gene matches: 6. Germline V gene data show CDR1 as LNHDA and CDR2 as SQIVND (reference sequence).

The chain carries TRBV6-5 and TRBJ1-1, with 8 bases aligning to TRBD1. The CDR3 runs 15 residues. Looked up from germline, CDR1 is MNHEY and CDR2 is SVGAGI. V trimming: 6 bases; J trimming: 0 bases; junction bases outside the gene matches: 6. DNA of the CDR3: TGTGCCAGCAGACTCCGGGACAGGATGAACACTGAAGCTTTCTTT. This codes for CASRLRDRMNTEAFF.